A selection of T cell receptor beta chains follows, all from one sample in a study of control samples from healthy donors and cancer patients. Some clones are missing from TCRdb's copy, which holds only in-frame ones; the method was immunoSEQ multiplex PCR. The sample shows tens of thousands of clones, roughly 95% of them seen only once. Sequencing was performed on blood. These receptors were collected from a woman under 30 in good health. Both conserved end residues are part of each CDR3. A D gene is named only where the DNA matches it firmly. The size field is filled for only some rows; it gives once, few, many or a size class.

>once|TRBV6-5|TRBD1|TRBJ1-2
TGTGCCAGCAGTTACTGGGGACAGGGCTATGGCTACACCTTC
CASSYWGQGYGYTF
>.|TRBV9|TRBD2|TRBJ2-3
TGTGCCAGCAGCGTAGTGGCGGGCGGGGGGGCCACAGATACGCAGTATTTT
CASSVVAGGGATDTQYF
>.|TRBV25-1|.|TRBJ1-5
TGTGCCAGCAGCGCTTCGGGAACAAGCAATCAGCCCCAGCATTTT
CASSASGTSNQPQHF
>.|TRBV12-3/TRBV12-4|.|TRBJ1-3
TGTGCCACCACGGGGGGCAACACCATATATTTT
CATTGGNTIYF
>.|TRBV6-2/TRBV6-3|TRBD1|TRBJ1-6
TGTGCCAGCAGTCCGTTCAGCGGGACAGGGGATTCACCCCTCCACTTT
CASSPFSGTGDSPLHF
>.|TRBV12-3/TRBV12-4|.|TRBJ1-2
TGTGCCAGCAGTTTCTTGACGGGGGGCGGCTACACCTTC
CASSFLTGGGYTF
>.|TRBV7-8|TRBD1|TRBJ2-5
TGTGCCAGCAGCGTAGGGGGACAGGGTCTCCAAGAGACCCAGTACTTC
CASSVGGQGLQETQYF
>.|TRBV27|.|TRBJ2-1
TGTGCCAGCAGTCCTACCGGGACCTACAATGAGCAGTTCTTC
CASSPTGTYNEQFF
>.|TRBV5-5|.|TRBJ1-5
TGTGCCAGCAGCTTCCGGGTCGGGTTCGACCAGCCCCAGCATTTT
CASSFRVGFDQPQHF
>.|TRBV25-1|TRBD2|TRBJ2-1
TGTGCCAGCAGTACAATCCCGGGACTAGCGGGAATGGGGGATGAGCAGTTCTTC
CASSTIPGLAGMGDEQFF
>.|TRBV11-2|TRBD1|TRBJ1-2
TGTGCCAGCATCCGGGACAGGAGTAACTATGGCTACACCTTC
CASIRDRSNYGYTF
>.|TRBV4-2|.|TRBJ1-3
TGTGCCAGCAGCCCTCGGTCCACATCCCGTATTGAGGGACGGGGAACTGGAAACACCATATATTTT
CASSPRSTSRIEGRGTGNTIYF
>.|TRBV20-1|.|TRBJ2-4
TGCAGTGCTAGTGAAAACATTCAGTACTTC
CSASENIQYF
>once|TRBV5-1|.|TRBJ2-1
TGCGCCAGCAGCTTGGAGACCCCGTACAATGAGCAGTTCTTC
CASSLETPYNEQFF
>.|TRBV5-1|.|TRBJ2-3
TGCGCCAGCAGCTCTAAAGGGGACCCACAGGGTACGCAGTATTTT
CASSSKGDPQGTQYF
>.|TRBV18|.|TRBJ1-2
TGTGCCAGCTCACCCCGACAGGAGAGGGTATATGGCTACACCTTC
CASSPRQERVYGYTF
>once|TRBV11-2|TRBD1|TRBJ1-5
TGTGCCAGCAGTAGGGGGACAGATACCTTCCAGCATTTT
CASSRGTDTFQHF
>.|TRBV29-1|.|TRBJ1-3
TGCAGCGTTGCGCGGGACTCTGGAAACACCATATATTTT
CSVARDSGNTIYF
>.|TRBV18|.|TRBJ2-7
TGTGCCAGCTCACCAGGTCTCACGGCCTACGAGCAGTACTTC
CASSPGLTAYEQYF
>.|TRBV10-2|TRBD2|TRBJ2-5
TGCGCCAGCAGTGGACTAGCGGGGGGAGGGAAAGAGACCCAGTACTTC
CASSGLAGGGKETQYF
>.|TRBV5-8|TRBD2|TRBJ2-5
TGTGCCAGCAGCTTGGAGGTAGCGGGGGGAGAGACCCAGTACTTC
CASSLEVAGGETQYF
>.|TRBV5-3|.|TRBJ1-2
TGTGCCAGAAGCTTGGAAGGGGACGGCTACACCTTC
CARSLEGDGYTF
>.|TRBV15|TRBD2|TRBJ2-7
TGTGCCACCAGCAACCCGGGGGGGGGAATTAGGACCTACGAGCAGTACTTC
CATSNPGGGIRTYEQYF
>once|TRBV7-9|.|TRBJ1-5
TGTGCCAGCAGCTTAGCTAGGGGGGACAATCAGCCCCAGCATTTT
CASSLARGDNQPQHF
>.|TRBV18|TRBD1|TRBJ1-4
TGTGCCAGCTCACCAGGGGAAAACAGGGGGCGGGCTAATGAAAAACTGTTTTTT
CASSPGENRGRANEKLFF
>.|TRBV5-1|TRBD1|TRBJ1-4
TGCGCCAGCAGGAGACAGGGTGGTGAAAAACTGTTTTTT
CASRRQGGEKLFF
>.|TRBV27|.|TRBJ1-1
TGTGCCAGCCGACAACTTTGGTACACTGAAGCTTTCTTT
CASRQLWYTEAFF
>.|TRBV6-5|TRBD2|TRBJ2-1
TGTGCCAGCAGCGCGGAGGCGGGGGGGATGAATGAGCAGTTCTTC
CASSAEAGGMNEQFF
>.|TRBV20-1|.|TRBJ1-2
TGCAGTGCCGGGGCTGAGGGAGGCTACACCTTC
CSAGAEGGYTF
>.|TRBV12-3/TRBV12-4|.|TRBJ2-1
TGTGCCAGCCGGACGGGAAATGAGCAGTTCTTC
CASRTGNEQFF
>.|TRBV19|.|TRBJ2-2
TGTGCCAGTAGTATGACGGCGTCAAGGGCCGGGGAGCTGTTTTTT
CASSMTASRAGELFF
>.|TRBV30|.|TRBJ2-2
TGTGCCTGGAGTCAGGGGGGGACAGGAAGAGTCGGGGAGCTGTTTTTT
CAWSQGGTGRVGELFF
>.|TRBV28|TRBD1|TRBJ1-6
TGTGCCAGCAGTGTCGCAGGGGGGCTCAATTCACCCCTCCACTTT
CASSVAGGLNSPLHF
>.|TRBV11-2|.|TRBJ1-4
TGTGCCAGCAGCCCTAGGGGGGGACGTCCTGAAAAACTGTTTTTT
CASSPRGGRPEKLFF
>.|TRBV2|.|TRBJ1-1
TGTGCCAGCAGAAGGGGCCTGGGTCCGAACACTGAAGCTTTCTTT
CASRRGLGPNTEAFF
>.|TRBV27|TRBD2|TRBJ2-7
TGTGCCAGCAGTTCCCCCGGGGGGTCGACCTACGAGCAGTACTTC
CASSSPGGSTYEQYF
>.|TRBV6-5|.|TRBJ1-2
TGTGCCAGCAGACCGGACACCTTAAATAACTATGGCTACACCTTC
CASRPDTLNNYGYTF
>.|TRBV5-4|TRBD2|TRBJ2-2
TGTGCCAGCAGCATCGGACTAGCGGGGAACACCGGGGAGCTGTTTTTT
CASSIGLAGNTGELFF
>.|TRBV19|.|TRBJ2-5
TGTGCCAGTAGTCCCGAAACTAAGGGGTATCGGGAGACCCAGTACTTC
CASSPETKGYRETQYF
>once|TRBV2|TRBD1|TRBJ1-5
TGTGCCAGCAGTCCGGACAGGTTAAATCAGCCCCAGCATTTT
CASSPDRLNQPQHF
>.|TRBV5-1|TRBD2|TRBJ2-7
TGCGCCAGCAGCTTGGGTGCGGGGGGGCCCGGGGAGCAGTACTTC
CASSLGAGGPGEQYF
>.|TRBV6-2/TRBV6-3|TRBD1|TRBJ1-6
TGTGCCAGCAGTTGGGACAGGGGGTTCTCCTATAATTCACCCCTCCACTTT
CASSWDRGFSYNSPLHF
>.|TRBV9|.|TRBJ2-7
TGTGCCAGCAGCAATCTATTAGGAGGGCAGTACTTC
CASSNLLGGQYF
>.|TRBV11-2|.|TRBJ1-1
TGTGCCAGCAGCTTAGATCGGGTTGGGGTGATGAACACTGAAGCTTTCTTT
CASSLDRVGVMNTEAFF
>.|TRBV30|.|TRBJ1-2
TGTGCCTGGAGTGTAACAGGGCGGTATGGCTACACCTTC
CAWSVTGRYGYTF
>.|TRBV19|.|TRBJ1-2
TGTGCCAGTACACTCCCCTGGACAGCGGGTGGCTACACCTTC
CASTLPWTAGGYTF
>.|TRBV28|TRBD2|TRBJ2-2
TGTGCCAGCAGTTTATCCGGACTAGCGGGGGGTGGCACCGGGGAGCTGTTTTTT
CASSLSGLAGGGTGELFF
>.|TRBV6-5|TRBD1|TRBJ1-6
TGTGCCAGCGTACCGGGACAGAATTCACCCCTCCACTTT
CASVPGQNSPLHF
>.|TRBV5-1|.|TRBJ2-7
TGCGCCAGCTCACCCAAAACCTACGAGCAGTACTTC
CASSPKTYEQYF
>.|TRBV18|.|TRBJ1-3
TGTGCCAGCTCACCCAACAGGGATCCGTCTGGAAACACCATATATTTT
CASSPNRDPSGNTIYF
>.|TRBV2|.|TRBJ1-3
TGTGCCAGCAGTGAATTCCCCAGGGCAAACACCATATATTTT
CASSEFPRANTIYF
>.|TRBV28|.|TRBJ1-2
TGTGCCAGCAGTTTACTGCCAGCTAACTATGGCTACACCTTC
CASSLLPANYGYTF
>.|TRBV6-5|.|TRBJ1-1
TGTGCCAGCAGTCGAGGAACTGAAGCTTTCTTT
CASSRGTEAFF
>.|TRBV11-1|.|TRBJ1-2
TGTGCCAGCAGCTTAGGGGGCGCCTCTATTGGCTACACCTTC
CASSLGGASIGYTF
>.|TRBV11-3|.|TRBJ2-1
TGTGCCAGCAGCTTAGAGGTGGGGGAGCAGTTCTTC
CASSLEVGEQFF